This T cell receptor beta chain was profiled in a study of blood T cell repertoires in COVID-19. In the original workflow: Scientists estimated how many nucleated cells there were by amplifying reference gene primers. Clones were sequenced by immunoSEQ multiplex PCR, and TCRdb holds only the in-frame ones, with some missing. V, J and clone size derive from that table, while D and trimming were established from the DNA sequence. The table lists roughly 20,000 clones, about nine tenths of them singletons, with roughly 7.3% in the top ten. The CDR3 has 14 residues. Germline CDR1 and CDR2: LGHNA and YNFKEQ. V shed 0 bases and J shed 6 bases, with 8 bases lying between them.

This clonotype was obtained from a man between 65 and 85 years old with active COVID-19. The rearrangement joins TRBV4-2 to TRBJ2-2; a possible D gene is TRBD1 (6 bases). Sequencing was done on a sample of peripheral blood. The CDR3 is CASSQEQGPGELFF. For the CDR3, the DNA is TGTGCCAGCAGCCAAGAACAGGGTCCCGGGGAGCTGTTTTTT.